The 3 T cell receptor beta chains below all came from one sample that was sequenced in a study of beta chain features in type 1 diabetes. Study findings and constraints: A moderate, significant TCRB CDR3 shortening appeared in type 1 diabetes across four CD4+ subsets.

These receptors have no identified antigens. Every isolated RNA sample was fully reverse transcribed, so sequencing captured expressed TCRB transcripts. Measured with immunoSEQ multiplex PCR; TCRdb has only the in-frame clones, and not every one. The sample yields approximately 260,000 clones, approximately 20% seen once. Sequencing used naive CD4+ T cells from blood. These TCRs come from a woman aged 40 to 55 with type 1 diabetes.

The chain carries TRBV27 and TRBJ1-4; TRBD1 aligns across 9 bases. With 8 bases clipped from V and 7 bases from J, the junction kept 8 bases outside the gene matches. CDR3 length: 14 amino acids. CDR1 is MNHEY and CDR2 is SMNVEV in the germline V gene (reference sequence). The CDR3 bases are TGTGCCAGCGGACACAGGGGGCGAGGTGAAAAACTGTTTTTT. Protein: CASGHRGRGEKLFF.

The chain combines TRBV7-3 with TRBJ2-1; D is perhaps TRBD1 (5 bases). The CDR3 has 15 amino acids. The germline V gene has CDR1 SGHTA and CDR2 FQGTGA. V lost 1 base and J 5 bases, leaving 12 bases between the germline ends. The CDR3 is CASSLSTGDHNEQFF. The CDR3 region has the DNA TGTGCCAGCAGCTTAAGCACAGGAGATCACAATGAGCAGTTCTTC.

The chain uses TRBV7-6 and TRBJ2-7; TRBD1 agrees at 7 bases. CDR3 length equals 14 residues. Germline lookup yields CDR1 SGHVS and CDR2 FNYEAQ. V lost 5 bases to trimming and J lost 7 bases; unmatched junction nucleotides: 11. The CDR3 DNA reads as TGTGCCAGCAGCGATATGGCCGCAGGGGGAGAGCAGTACTTC. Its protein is CASSDMAAGGEQYF.